Listed here are 31 T cell receptor beta chains from one sample, sequenced in a study of T cells in Graves' hyperthyroidism and ophthalmopathy. Researchers took RNA transcripts and amplified the TCR beta CDR3 regions from them. HTBI primers were employed in a first-round RT-PCR of the TCR CDR3. TCRdb re-derived calls from the multiplex PCR reads in MiXCR, one entry per CDR3 protein. The top ten hold about 33% of the sample, which has hundreds of thousands of distinct CDR3 sequences, 15% seen once. Material for sequencing was blood. The receptors come from a woman in her thirties with Graves' hyperthyroidism.

This clonotype has a handful of counts. The chain uses TRBV30 and TRBJ1-2, with D hard to call. V lost 2 bases to trimming and J lost 3 bases, with 7 bases between them. CDR3 length: 12 amino acids. Germline lookup yields CDR1 GTSNPN and CDR2 SVGIG (reference sequence). CDR3 coding DNA: TGTGCCTGGAGTCAAGAGGACTATGGCTACACCTTC. This encodes CAWSQEDYGYTF.

This clonotype occurred many times. The genes are TRBV6-1 and TRBJ1-3, with no clear D. V lost 5 bases, J lost 2 bases, and 10 bases lay in between. The CDR3 sequence is 14 residues long. CDR1 is MNHNS and CDR2 is SASEGT in the germline V gene. CDR3 residues: CASSRTFAGNTIYF. The CDR3 DNA reads as TGTGCCAGCAGTCGGACGTTTGCTGGAAACACCATATATTTT.

In this sample, this clonotype turned up many times. The chain is built from TRBV3-1 and TRBJ1-6; D remains ambiguous. The CDR3 has 12 residues. Trimming stripped 4 bases from V and 5 bases from J, with 3 bases between. Germline V gene sequence: CDR1 LGHDT, CDR2 YNNKEL (reference sequence). The CDR3 nucleotides are TGTGCCAGCAGCCGAGATAATTCACCCCTCCACTTT. This encodes CASSRDNSPLHF.

This clonotype appeared many times. This rearrangement joins TRBV28 to TRBJ2-3; D is perhaps TRBD1 or TRBD2 (5 bases each). Trimming stripped 6 bases from V and 0 bases from J, with 16 bases between. CDR1 is MDHEN, CDR2 SYDVKM, per germline. This CDR3 contains 16 residues. The CDR3 nucleotides read TGTGCCAGCAGCCGCGCCGGGACGACCAGCACAGATACGCAGTATTTT. Translation: CASSRAGTTSTDTQYF. Drawing the rest from reference TRBV28 and TRBJ2-3, the complete variable domain is DVKVTQSSRYLVKRTGEKVFLECVQDMDHENMFWYRQDPGLGLRLIYFSYDVKMKEKGDIPEGYSVSREKKERFSLILESASTNQTSMYLCASSRAGTTSTDTQYFGPGTRLTVL.

This clonotype has only one observation. The rearrangement joins TRBV6-1 to TRBJ2-1; 7 bases are shared with TRBD1. Germline loops: CDR1 MNHNS, CDR2 SASEGT. The CDR3 extends over 13 amino acids. V gave up 8 bases and J gave up 6 bases; unmatched junction bases: 7. CDR3 DNA: TGTGCCAGCTTAACAGGGGCCCGCAATGAGCAGTTCTTC. Translating it yields CASLTGARNEQFF.

This clonotype has ten or more counts. The DNA of the CDR3 is TGTGCCAGCAGTTCGCTGACAGGGAGAAACTATGGCTACACCTTC. This codes for CASSSLTGRNYGYTF. The chain employs TRBV28 and TRBJ1-2, with 7 bases aligning to TRBD1. Per the germline V gene, CDR1 is MDHEN and CDR2 is SYDVKM. V shed 4 bases, J shed 2 bases, and the junction held 7 bases outside the gene matches. CDR3 size: 15 residues.

This clonotype was seen repeatedly, ten times or more. The gene calls are TRBV28 and TRBJ1-4; D ambiguous. Trimming removed 9 bases at V and 8 bases at J, with 19 bases between. The germline gives CDR1 MDHEN, CDR2 SYDVKM. There are 14 residues in the CDR3. DNA of the CDR3: TGTGCCAGTCGGAGAGGCGGGATAGGGGAAAAACTGTTTTTT. Translated, it gives CASRRGGIGEKLFF.

This clonotype was seen a handful of times. The CDR3 here is CSAPRTGGTSGRVNEQFF. DNA for the CDR3: TGCAGTGCTCCTCGGACAGGGGGGACTAGCGGGAGGGTCAATGAGCAGTTCTTC. The chain couples TRBV20-1 to TRBJ2-1, with TRBD2 matching 16 bases. J was trimmed by 6 bases and V by 5 bases; bases with no gene match: 13. This CDR3 contains 18 residues. Germline assignment: CDR1 DFQATT and CDR2 SNEGSKA (reference sequence).

Of note for this clonotype: A read error may account for a junction end that differs from germline. The V and J genes are TRBV2 and TRBJ1-2; 7 bases match TRBD1. The CDR3 is 14 residues long. Per germline, CDR1 SNHLY and CDR2 FYNNEI. The CDR3 bases are TGTGCCAGCAGTGAAGCGACAGGGTTCTATGGCTACGCCTTC. Encoded protein: CASSEATGFYGYAF. Combining the CDR3 with reference TRBV2 and TRBJ1-2 gives the whole variable domain EPEVTQTPSHQVTQMGQEVILRCVPISNHLYFYWYRQILGQKVEFLVSFYNNEISEKSEIFDDQFSVERPDGSNFTLKIRSTKLEDSAMYFCASSEATGFYGYAFGSGTRLTVV.

There are many counts of this clonotype. This chain's CDR3 is CASSLLAGVETQYF. The CDR3 nucleotides read TGTGCCAGCAGCTTATTGGCGGGAGTTGAGACCCAGTACTTC. The chain joins TRBV7-9 to TRBJ2-5; 7 bases fit TRBD2. The CDR3 covers 14 residues. Germline CDR1 SEHNR, CDR2 FQNEAQ (reference sequence). Trimming removed 2 bases from V and 5 bases from J; junction bases left unmatched: 5.

This clonotype was seen only a few times. The chain recombines TRBV3-1 with TRBJ2-1; a weak D match, TRBD1 (6 bases). Deletions cut 6 bases from V and 4 bases from J, with 10 bases between. This CDR3 comprises 13 residues. Germline V gene sequence: CDR1 LGHDT, CDR2 YNNKEL (reference sequence). CDR3 loop: CASRTGQYNEQFF. DNA for the CDR3: TGTGCCAGCAGGACAGGACAGTACAATGAGCAGTTCTTC.

This chain uses TRBV29-1 with TRBJ1-2; D gene unclear. The CDR3 is 12 residues long. Germline CDR1 SQVTM, CDR2 ANQGSEA. The germline V and J ends were trimmed by 3 bases and 2 bases, with 7 bases remaining between them. The DNA for the CDR3 is TGCAGCGTTGAGGGTCTGAACTATGGCTACACCTTC. As protein: CSVEGLNYGYTF. Combining the CDR3 with reference TRBV29-1 and TRBJ1-2 gives the whole variable domain SAVISQKPSRDICQRGTSLTIQCQVDSQVTMMFWYRQQPGQSLTLIATANQGSEATYESGFVIDKFPISRPNLTFSTLTVSNMSPEDSSIYLCSVEGLNYGYTFGSGTRLTVV.

This clonotype was recorded at least ten times. The chain combines TRBV7-9 with TRBJ2-1; D is perhaps TRBD1 (6 bases). The V gene's germline CDR1 is SEHNR and CDR2 FQNEAQ (reference sequence). V shed 4 bases and J shed 8 bases, with 21 bases lying between them. The CDR3 has 16 amino acids. Written as DNA, the CDR3 is TGTGCCAGCAGCTCTACAGGGACACCTATAACCTATGAGCAGTTCTTC. The encoded protein is CASSSTGTPITYEQFF. The full variable domain, completed using reference TRBV7-9 and TRBJ2-1, is DTGVSQNPRHKITKRGQNVTFRCDPISEHNRLYWYRQTLGQGPEFLTYFQNEAQLEKSRLLSDRFSAERPKGSFSTLEIQRTEQGDSAMYLCASSSTGTPITYEQFFGPGTRLTVL.

This clonotype was seen at least ten times. CDR3 loop: CASSLVAHNTEAFF. The CDR3 DNA sequence: TGTGCCAGCAGCTTGGTTGCCCACAACACTGAAGCTTTCTTT. This sequence joins TRBV5-6 and TRBJ1-1; no clear D. Trimming removed 0 bases at V and 2 bases at J, with 8 bases between. The CDR3 is 14 residues long. The germline V gene has CDR1 SGHDT and CDR2 YYEEEE.

This clonotype was detected ten times or more. The chain employs TRBV5-1 and TRBJ2-4; D gene uncertain. The CDR3 loop spans 14 amino acids. The V end lost 4 bases, the J end lost 7 bases, and 15 bases lay between the germline ends. CDR1 SGHRS and CDR2 YFSETQ come from the germline V gene. CDR3 sequence (DNA): TGCGCCAGCAGCACCAAGGACGGACCGAACATTCAGTACTTC. Amino acids: CASSTKDGPNIQYF.

This clonotype has only a few counts. The chain employs TRBV4-2 and TRBJ2-3, with 9 bases aligning to TRBD1. Trimming took 0 bases from V and 3 from J; bases not matched to a gene: 4. Germline V lookup: CDR1 LGHNA, CDR2 YNFKEQ. This CDR3 is built from 16 residues. CDR3 region: CASSQEGGQGTDTQYF. The CDR3 region has the DNA TGTGCCAGCAGCCAAGAAGGAGGACAGGGGACAGATACGCAGTATTTT.

There are many counts of this clonotype. V gene TRBV28 combines with J gene TRBJ2-7; 7 bases are shared with TRBD1. The V gene end was trimmed by 6 bases and the J gene end by 7 bases; junction bases not matched to a gene: 9. The CDR3 is 13 residues long. CDR1 is MDHEN, CDR2 SYDVKM, per germline. In DNA form, the CDR3 reads TGTGCCAGCAGGCGAGGACAGGCTGGGGAGCAGTACTTC. Amino acid sequence: CASRRGQAGEQYF.

The sample holds a few counts of this clonotype. The chain combines TRBV6-1 with TRBJ1-1; maybe TRBD1 (5 bases). The V gene lost 6 bases and the J gene lost 2 bases, with 7 bases spanning the gap. Germline assignment: CDR1 MNHNS and CDR2 SASEGT. CDR3 size: 12 residues. This CDR3 reads CASRQVNTEAFF. CDR3 nucleotides: TGTGCCAGCAGACAGGTCAACACTGAAGCTTTCTTT.

This clonotype was found a few times. This chain links TRBV2 with TRBJ2-5; TRBD1 aligns across 7 bases. There are 16 residues in the CDR3. V dropped 5 bases and J dropped 1; count of bases not matched to a gene: 10. The germline CDR1 and CDR2 sequences are SNHLY and FYNNEI. Here the CDR3 DNA reads TGTGCCAGCAGTCCAGGCCCGACAGGGTCCCAAGAGACCCAGTACTTC. Translating gives CASSPGPTGSQETQYF.

In its sample, this clonotype was seen many times. The chain carries TRBV6-1 and TRBJ2-7; D is ambiguous. Trimming took 6 bases from V and 3 from J, leaving 9 bases between them. The CDR3 spans 12 residues. The germline gives CDR1 MNHNS, CDR2 SASEGT. CDR3 protein: CASRGKVYEQYF. In DNA, the CDR3 is TGTGCCAGCAGGGGGAAGGTCTACGAGCAGTACTTC.

The chain combines TRBV7-9 with TRBJ2-3, with TRBD2 as a possible D gene (5 bases). The germline V and J ends were trimmed by 4 bases and 1 base, with 21 bases remaining between them. The germline gives CDR1 SEHNR, CDR2 FQNEAQ (reference sequence). This CDR3 spans 18 amino acids. CDR3 DNA sequence: TGTGCCAGCAGCTCCAACCTCCCCCTAGCCGACCGCACAGATACGCAGTATTTT. Translating gives CASSSNLPLADRTDTQYF.

This clonotype was counted many times. J is TRBJ2-7 and V is TRBV7-2, with TRBD2 matching 11 bases. With 5 bases clipped from V and 6 bases from J, the junction kept 21 bases outside the gene matches. The CDR3 is made up of 19 amino acids. The germline gives CDR1 SGHTA, CDR2 FQGNSA. DNA of the CDR3: TGTGCCAGCAGCCCGCTAGGGACTAGCGGAATGTCAGAACGTCGCGAGCAGTACTTC. This gives the protein CASSPLGTSGMSERREQYF.

V usage is TRBV19 and J usage is TRBJ2-5; D possibly corresponds to TRBD2 (6 bases). V gave up 3 bases and J gave up 2 bases, with 10 bases separating them. This CDR3 is built from 14 residues. Germline V CDR1 and CDR2: LNHDA, SQIVND (reference sequence). The CDR3: CASSIGGIQETQYF. CDR3 coding DNA: TGTGCCAGTAGTATTGGGGGGATTCAAGAGACCCAGTACTTC.

This clonotype was found many times. The chain recombines TRBV5-1 with TRBJ2-1; 15 nucleotides agree with TRBD2. Germline CDR1 and CDR2: SGHRS and YFSETQ. V lost 2 bases to trimming and J lost 6 bases; unmatched junction nucleotides: 12. The CDR3 is made up of 19 amino acids. The CDR3: CASSLGLAGGTNPSNEQFF. DNA for the CDR3: TGCGCCAGCAGCTTAGGACTAGCGGGAGGGACCAACCCTAGCAATGAGCAGTTCTTC.

This clonotype has a handful of counts. The chain combines TRBV20-1 with TRBJ2-7; D not certain. The V and J ends lost 6 bases and 2 bases respectively, with 8 bases between them. Germline V gene sequence: CDR1 DFQATT, CDR2 SNEGSKA (reference sequence). The CDR3 consists of 11 residues. In DNA, the CDR3 is TGCAGTGCGCAAGGTCCCTACGAGCAGTACTTC. This sequence encodes CSAQGPYEQYF.

The chain has TRBV9 and TRBJ1-3, with TRBD1 matching over 8 bases. Germline lookup yields CDR1 SGDLS and CDR2 YYNGEE. The CDR3 has 16 residues. Trimming took 1 base from V and 4 from J; bases not matched to a gene: 7. The DNA of the CDR3 is TGTGCCAGCAGCGTAACCGGACAGGGCGCGGGAAACACCATATATTTT. Encoded protein: CASSVTGQGAGNTIYF.

The chain recombines TRBV5-1 with TRBJ2-2, with 8 positions matching TRBD1. The CDR3 spans 14 residues. Germline assignment: CDR1 SGHRS and CDR2 YFSETQ. The V gene end was trimmed by 5 bases and the J gene end by 1 base; junction bases not matched to a gene: 1. CDR3 in amino acids: CASRTGENTGELFF. The DNA of the CDR3 is TGCGCCAGCAGGACAGGGGAGAACACCGGGGAGCTGTTTTTT.

This clonotype has more than one count but fewer than ten. V gene TRBV5-1 combines with J gene TRBJ2-2, with D possibly TRBD2 on 6 matching bases. Trimming pared 5 bases from V and 6 bases from J, leaving 8 bases between. Germline CDR1 is SGHRS and CDR2 is YFSETQ. The CDR3 is 12 amino acids. Written as DNA, the CDR3 is TGCGCCAGCAGACGGGACTCCGGGGAGCTGTTTTTT. Protein: CASRRDSGELFF.

A few counts support this clonotype. The chain is built from TRBV19 and TRBJ2-1; D is possibly TRBD1 or TRBD2 (5 bases each). The CDR3 has 15 residues. V was shortened by 3 bases and J by 3 bases, with 12 bases between the two germline ends. Germline assignment: CDR1 LNHDA and CDR2 SQIVND (reference sequence). The CDR3 loop is CASSMMGPHYNEQFF. CDR3 in DNA: TGTGCCAGTAGTATGATGGGACCCCACTACAATGAGCAGTTCTTC.

The chain links TRBV5-6 to TRBJ2-5, with D tentatively TRBD2 (7 bases). Germline values: CDR1 SGHDT, CDR2 YYEEEE. V shed 4 bases and J shed 5 bases, with 18 bases lying between them. The CDR3 is made up of 15 amino acids. Here the CDR3 DNA reads TGTGCCAGCAGCCTCTCTAGCGGAGGGGGGGAGACCCAGTACTTC. It codes for CASSLSSGGGETQYF. Full variable domain (missing parts from reference TRBV5-6 and TRBJ2-5): DAGVTQSPTHLIKTRGQQVTLRCSPKSGHDTVSWYQQALGQGPQFIFQYYEEEERQRGNFPDRFSGHQFPNYSSELNVNALLLGDSALYLCASSLSSGGGETQYFGPGTRLLVL.

The sample holds many counts of this clonotype. This sequence joins TRBV7-2 and TRBJ2-7, with D maybe TRBD2 (7 bases). This CDR3 is 16 amino acids long. Germline V gene data show CDR1 as SGHTA and CDR2 as FQGNSA. V dropped 5 bases and J dropped 9 bases, with 26 bases sitting between them. Here the CDR3 DNA reads TGTGCCAGCAGCGGCCGTGATGCGGGGGCGGTCGGGGTGCAGTACTTC. This encodes CASSGRDAGAVGVQYF. Full variable domain (rest looked up from reference TRBV7-2 and TRBJ2-7): GAGVSQSPSNKVTEKGKDVELRCDPISGHTALYWYRQSLGQGLEFLIYFQGNSAPDKSGLPSDRFSAERTGGSVSTLTIQRTQQEDSAVYLCASSGRDAGAVGVQYFGPGTRLTVT.